This is a list of T cell receptor beta chains from one sample in a study of control samples from healthy donors and cancer patients. Assay: immunoSEQ multiplex PCR; the TCRdb copy retains only in-frame clones and omits some. The data contain 45,000 to 60,000 clones, 85% to 95% of them singletons. Material for sequencing was PBMCs. The receptor set was obtained from a man in his thirties or forties with colorectal cancer. Each CDR3 is given with its conserved first and last residue. D genes are given only for firm matches. Size tells how often a clone was seen (once, few, many) or the class of an expanded clone, and some rows leave it out.

D gene	clone size	V gene	J gene	CDR3 length	CDR3 DNA	CDR3 protein
-	few	TRBV19	TRBJ1-5	16	TGTGCCAGTAGTCCCAATGGGGCCGTGGTTGGTCAGCCCCAGCATTTT	CASSPNGAVVGQPQHF
-	once	TRBV3-1/TRBV3-2	TRBJ1-1	16	TGTGCCAGCAGCCCCTTGACCGGGACCCCGGTGACTGAAGCTTTCTTT	CASSPLTGTPVTEAFF
TRBD1	-	TRBV19	TRBJ1-1	14	TGTGCCAGTAGCGACAGGGGGAGGAACACTGAAGCTTTCTTT	CASSDRGRNTEAFF
TRBD2	-	TRBV5-1	TRBJ2-1	16	TGCGCCAGCAGCTTGAATCTAGCGGGGGGATACAATGAGCAGTTCTTC	CASSLNLAGGYNEQFF
-	-	TRBV11-2	TRBJ1-5	15	TGTGCCAGCAGCTTAGATCGGGGGGGGAATCAGCCCCAGCATTTT	CASSLDRGGNQPQHF
-	-	TRBV11-2	TRBJ1-5	13	TGTGCCAGCAGCTTAGAGAGGGATCAGCCCCAGCATTTT	CASSLERDQPQHF
-	-	TRBV11-2	TRBJ2-7	15	TGTGCCAGCAGCCCCCCGGCCGTTCTTTTTTACGAGCAGTACTTC	CASSPPAVLFYEQYF
-	-	TRBV6-4	TRBJ2-2	15	TGTGCCAGCAGTGAGGGTAGGATGAACACCGGGGAGCTGTTTTTT	CASSEGRMNTGELFF
TRBD1	-	TRBV9	TRBJ2-2	18	TGTGCCAGCAGCGTAGACTCAAGGGGACAGGGGTTATCCGGGGAGCTGTTTTTT	CASSVDSRGQGLSGELFF
-	-	TRBV5-6	TRBJ1-2	15	TGTGCCAGCAGCTTGGGTCACCTACTTAACTATGGCTACACCTTC	CASSLGHLLNYGYTF
-	-	TRBV6-6	TRBJ2-1	15	TGTGCCAGCAGCCTACAGAGAACCTCCTACAATGAGCAGTTCTTC	CASSLQRTSYNEQFF
TRBD2	-	TRBV25-1	TRBJ2-2	17	TGTGCCACCACCCTAGAGGCGGCGGGGGGCTTCACCGGGGAGCTGTTTTTT	CATTLEAAGGFTGELFF
-	-	TRBV5-4	TRBJ2-7	14	TGTGCCAGCAGCCCCGACAGGTACGCCTACGAGCAGTACTTC	CASSPDRYAYEQYF
-	once	TRBV18	TRBJ1-2	13	TGTGCCAGCTCACCGGACGAGAACTATGGCTACACCTTC	CASSPDENYGYTF
-	-	TRBV6-5	TRBJ1-1	15	TGTGCCAGCAGTTACAGCGGGACAATAAAAACTGAAGCTTTCTTT	CASSYSGTIKTEAFF
TRBD1	once	TRBV5-8	TRBJ2-7	15	TGTGCCAGCAGGACGGGACAGATCTACTCCTACGAGCAGTACTTC	CASRTGQIYSYEQYF
TRBD1	-	TRBV5-8	TRBJ2-2	14	TGTGCCAGCAGCACGGGACAGTCTTCCGGGGAGCTGTTTTTT	CASSTGQSSGELFF
-	once	TRBV2	TRBJ1-6	13	TGTGCCAGCTCGTTTGGCAAAGGGACACCCCTCCACTTT	CASSFGKGTPLHF
-	-	TRBV19	TRBJ2-6	15	TGTGCCAGTAGTAGGGGGGCCTCTGGGGCCAACGTCCTGACTTTC	CASSRGASGANVLTF
-	-	TRBV7-2	TRBJ2-7	16	TGTGCCAGCAGCTTATTTGTAGGGGGTGCCTACTACGAGCAGTACTTC	CASSLFVGGAYYEQYF
TRBD1	-	TRBV19	TRBJ1-1	16	TGTGCCAGTAGTAACCTCGACAGGGCCCTGAACACTGAAGCTTTCTTT	CASSNLDRALNTEAFF
-	-	TRBV6-5	TRBJ2-7	10	TGTGCCAGCCGAAAAACGGAGCAGTACTTC	CASRKTEQYF
-	-	TRBV6-2/TRBV6-3	TRBJ1-1	15	TGTGCCAGCAGTTACTCTGGGGGGTTCAGCACTGAAGCTTTCTTT	CASSYSGGFSTEAFF
-	once	TRBV20-1	TRBJ2-3	16	TGCAGTGCTAGTATGGGGGCGCGGGGGATCACAGATACGCAGTATTTT	CSASMGARGITDTQYF
-	-	TRBV6-6	TRBJ2-1	14	TGTGCCAGCAGTTACCCAGGGGGGGGATATGAGCAGTTCTTC	CASSYPGGGYEQFF
TRBD2	-	TRBV19	TRBJ2-2	15	TGTGCCAGTAGTTTAAGCGGGGGGGCCGCCGGGGAGCTGTTTTTT	CASSLSGGAAGELFF
-	-	TRBV24-1	TRBJ2-1	13	TGTGCCACCAGTGATTTCTCCAGGCAATTGCAGTTCTTC	CATSDFSRQLQFF
TRBD2	-	TRBV30	TRBJ2-2	14	TGTGCCTCAAGCGGGGGGGACTACACCGGGGAGCTGTTTTTT	CASSGGDYTGELFF
-	-	TRBV9	TRBJ2-3	15	TGTGCCAGCAGCGTAGGATTAGCTTTCACAGATACGCAGTATTTT	CASSVGLAFTDTQYF
TRBD2	-	TRBV5-1	TRBJ2-3	16	TGCGCCAGCAGTCAAGCGACTAGCGGGGGCACAGATACGCAGTATTTT	CASSQATSGGTDTQYF
-	few	TRBV18	TRBJ1-2	13	TGTGCCAGCTCACCTCGAGGGACGGTTGGCTACACCTTC	CASSPRGTVGYTF
-	-	TRBV15	TRBJ1-2	15	TGTGCCACCAGCAGAGTCGAAGGGGGATCAGAAGGCTACACCTTC	CATSRVEGGSEGYTF
TRBD1	-	TRBV30	TRBJ1-6	12	TGTGCCTGGGGAGGACAGGGTTCACCCCTCCACTTT	CAWGGQGSPLHF
-	-	TRBV5-6	TRBJ1-1	13	TGTGCCAGCAGCTGGCCTGGGTCCACTGAAGCTTTCTTT	CASSWPGSTEAFF
-	-	TRBV7-5	TRBJ1-1	17	TGTGTCAGAAGCTTAGACAGGGGGGATAACATGAACACTGAAGCTTTCTTT	CVRSLDRGDNMNTEAFF
-	few	TRBV29-1	TRBJ2-6	16	TGCAGCGGCCTGGAGGGTAGGGCCTCTGGGGCCAACGTCCTGACTTTC	CSGLEGRASGANVLTF
TRBD2	once	TRBV5-4	TRBJ2-3	16	TGTGCCAGCACCACTAGCGGGGGGTATAGCACAGATACGCAGTATTTT	CASTTSGGYSTDTQYF
-	-	TRBV6-1	TRBJ1-5	14	TGTGCCAGCAGTGAACTACGACGCAATCAGCCCCAGCATTTT	CASSELRRNQPQHF
-	-	TRBV6-2/TRBV6-3	TRBJ2-5	13	TGTGCCAGCAGTCCGTCGGTAGAAGAGACCCAGTACTTC	CASSPSVEETQYF
-	-	TRBV7-8	TRBJ1-6	13	TGTGCCAGCAGCTTCAGGGGAGGATCACCCCTCCACTTT	CASSFRGGSPLHF